This T cell receptor beta chain was recorded in a study of cytomegalovirus exposure and HLA in healthy donors (dated by TCRdb to about 2017). Regarding the complete study: An earlier analysis of approximately 640 of the donors reported roughly 270 Gb of sequence data and 117 million unique TCR beta sequences from 150 million to 200 million T cells. Both class I and class II loci were covered by HLA typing, at four-digit resolution. In the later analysis, no new phenotypic data were used to find candidate immune exposures; instead, reliance was placed on TCR beta sequences and their occurrence across donors. To predict cytomegalovirus infection status, the study brought together high-throughput TCR immunosequencing, statistical association of individual TCRs with disease status, and machine learning. Using immunosequencing, the study profiled T cell repertoires from 666 subjects and related those repertoires to cytomegalovirus serostatus. A later genetic analysis took genome-wide SNP genotypes for about 55% of the 666 donors and used that subset as a discovery cohort. The study aimed to test whether signatures of past pathogen exposure could be identified by cataloging public T cell receptors. On average, 235,054 unique TCR beta nucleotide sequences were sequenced per donor among a few hundred genotyped donors of the cohort, with roughly 18% of those sequences being non-productive. To study patterns of TCR occurrence, a later analysis re-analyzed previously published TCR beta repertoires from 666 donors and added high-resolution HLA genotyping. Approximately 300 gigabases of sequencing data and around 80 million unique TCR sequences made up an early release that covered approximately 650 HLA-typed donors. Typing coverage differed by locus: A, B, C, DRB1 and DQB1 were typed in about 629-630 donors, DQA1 in roughly 510, DPA1 in some 610, and DPB1 in 400 to 490. The genetic ancestry cluster associated with self-reported Caucasian donors included about 84% of the roughly 410 genotyped donors. Five DR-DQ haplotypes were handled as single units for association and clustering because linkage in the cohort was strong. Donor age, sex, ethnicity and CMV serostatus were collected together with the repertoire data. All discovery cohort repertoires had been generated using a single sequencing platform. In addition to the first cohort of around 670 subjects, a separate validation cohort of about 120 different subjects was used. To decide whether each TCR beta V gene segment behaved as functional or pseudogenic, an earlier analysis of 587 of the donors relied on high-throughput TCR beta sequencing. Summary of the overall study and its limitations: A later analysis reported that several top co-occurrence clusters appeared linked to parvovirus B19, influenza, CMV and Epstein-Barr virus. According to a later analysis, TCR association rates differed among HLA loci, with DRB1 alleles showing the most associated TCRs and HLA-C alleles showing the fewest. Compared with equally common non-associated chains, HLA-associated TCR beta chains in a later analysis were more clonally expanded and had lower generation probabilities. A further reported finding was that TCR beta sequences accurately predicted the HLA-A and HLA-B alleles for most subjects in the first cohort. Some IMGT-functional V segments, including TRBV6-2 and TRBV6-3, could not be told apart with the 87-base-pair reads, so those segments were excluded. Across donors, most TCR sequences were observed very rarely, whereas some public TCRs were present in many individuals. Because HLA typing was unavailable for some donors at each locus, only the typed subset was used in association tests. The study gave a list of under 200 TCR beta chains associated with cytomegalovirus. Because counts were too low, about 18 rarely observed V segments, including chromosome 9 orphons, were left out of the earlier analysis of approximately 580 of the donors. In an earlier analysis of 450 to 750 of the donors, most TCR beta V segments appeared in productive rearrangements about 87% or about 30% of the time, broadly matching IMGT annotations. A later genetic analysis reported fewer N-insertions in productive TCRs among donors in an Asian-associated ancestry cluster than the 666-donor mean. An association between a missense DCLRE1C variant and V-gene and J-gene trimming of TCR beta chains was found in a later genetic analysis and replicated in an independent cohort. The presence/absence analyses assumed that sequencing depth was roughly uniform across donors, and that assumption may not be true. Linkage disequilibrium might explain the correlated functional status among segregating V segments, but an unknown experimental factor could not be ruled out. Assigning TCR associations to individual alleles was difficult when HLA alleles, especially DR and DQ, strongly co-occurred. The classifier was reported to diagnose cytomegalovirus status with high specificity and sensitivity in both the original and validation cohorts. A cluster of highly shared sequence variants was judged likely to represent a technical artifact of the sequencing pipeline. In this cohort, only TCR beta chains were sequenced, and detectable features were limited by the absence of alpha or paired-chain data. A later analysis associated 16,951 TCR beta sequences with specific HLA alleles at a false discovery rate of 0.05. The authors suggested that the approach could potentially be extended to other disease states and immunological phenotypes. According to a later analysis, most CMV-associated TCR beta chains appeared to be HLA-restricted, and the HLA associations seemed to be driven largely by CMV exposure. Immune exposure information for the cohort was limited to CMV serostatus. A few of the identified cytomegalovirus-associated TCR beta chains were confirmed in vitro to be specific for cytomegalovirus antigens.

Inclusive of the bounding cysteine and phenylalanine, the CDR3 is 16 residues long. The sequence is cut down to CDR3 DNA, 48 bases in frame from base 1. CDR1 and CDR2, looked up from the germline V gene, are MNHEY and SVGAGI. V loses 0 bases of germline sequence and J loses 4 bases, and the interval between the two ends is 13 bases. Receptor amplification or capture employed the immunoSEQ multiplex PCR assay. A mixture of 60 forward primers for TCR Vbeta segments and 13 reverse primers for TCR Jbeta segments was used in the multiplex PCR. The CDR3 region of rearranged TCR beta genes was amplified from genomic DNA with a multiplex PCR assay. The amplified TCR beta libraries were sequenced on the Illumina HiSeq System as 87-base-pair reads. From the authors' description of their analysis: Across the 670 or so repertoires, a later analysis counted around 80 million unique TCR beta chains, roughly 11 million of which were shared by at least two donors. A nearest-neighbor algorithm error-corrected the raw reads and collapsed the reads into unique sequences, merging closely related sequences to remove PCR and sequencing errors. To assign V, D and J gene segments, CDR3 sequences were aligned to IMGT reference sequences. Each retained sequence needed at least a six-nucleotide match to both a V gene segment and a J gene segment. Rearrangements were called productive when the CDR3 lacked stop codons and stayed in frame with V and J; all others were non-productive. Following IMGT convention, CDR3 was defined as the stretch from the second conserved V-encoded cysteine up to the conserved J-encoded phenylalanine. In an earlier analysis of around 540 of the donors, sequences lacking an unambiguous match to a single V gene segment were excluded. An earlier analysis of 500 to 600 of the donors classified V segments as functional when productive rearrangements were above 56.7% and as segregating when the standard deviation between donors was above 5%. A statistical classification framework was built to diagnose cytomegalovirus status from the catalog of TCR beta chain sequences. A later analysis assigned V and J genes by comparing TCR nucleotide sequences with IMGT/GENE-DB human TR gene sequences. In a later analysis, CDR3 sequences and most-parsimonious VDJ recombination scenarios were assigned using the TCRdist pipeline. In a later analysis, every TCR beta chain was defined by the combination of its CDR3 amino acid sequence and its V-gene family, and reads without a unique V-gene family were dropped. In a later analysis, around 650 highly shared, low-generation-probability nucleotide sequences were removed to address suspected cross-contamination and a sequencing artifact. A later analysis calculated a clonal expansion index for each public chain from normalized within-repertoire ranks of inferred template counts. Generation probabilities in a later analysis came from a VDJ recombination model fitted to out-of-frame rearrangements, and those results were checked against IGoR. Hypergeometric tests were used in a later analysis to score TCR-TCR, TCR-HLA and TCR-CMV co-occurrence, with a repertoire-size bias correction applied to the TCR pairs. To estimate false discovery rates, a later analysis permuted the HLA or CMV assignments 20 times. In a later analysis, co-occurring TCRs were grouped using DBSCAN, with TCRdist sequence similarity added in when clustering inside HLA-allele-positive subsets. Co-occurrence clustering excluded repertoires with fewer than 30,000 or more than 120,000 public chains, plus five with anomalous nucleotide sharing. TCRdb obtained this table from immuneACCESS and retained in-frame rearrangements with V and J assigned. These tables miss some clones; where compared with another copy, unresolved V genes account for less than half of the shortfall, and the remainder is unexplained. The DNA was the basis for D and trimming; V, J and clone size are from that table. The sample records about 120,000 clones, 65% to 75% of which are singletons. The ten largest account for 3% to 4.5% of the sample.

As regards this clone: It lacks a known antigen. Base qualities are not at hand, and no much larger clone is one base apart.

The cohort consisted of 666 healthy bone marrow donors. All cohort members were sampled while nominally healthy, although unrecorded immune exposures were likely present. The donor was CMV seropositive and belonged to the group of about 290 seropositive cohort members. A peripheral blood sample was provided by each donor, and peripheral blood mononuclear cells were used for TCR beta sequencing. The Qiagen DNeasy Blood Extraction Kit was used to extract genomic DNA from the blood cell samples. The chain joins TRBV6-5 to TRBJ1-3; the D region possibly corresponds to TRBD1 (5 bases align). Sequencing used PBMCs. The receptor was isolated from a man in his forties in good health and CMV-seropositive. CDR3 reads: CASSYSAWGEGNTIYF. The nucleotides are TGTGCCAGCAGTTACTCCGCATGGGGGGAAGGAAACACCATATATTTT.